These 22 T cell receptor beta chains were all obtained from the same sample, sequenced in a study of shared clonotypes between healthy human individuals. The assay was immunoSEQ multiplex PCR, and TCRdb's table has in-frame clones only and misses some. The table has about 1 million clones, approximately 76% seen once. Source material: memory CD4+ T cells sorted from blood. Described subset: CD45RA-negative fraction. Source of these receptors: a man between 18 and 35 years old in good health.

V is TRBV2 and J is TRBJ2-1, with TRBD2 as a possible D gene (6 bases). This CDR3 contains 15 residues. Germline CDR1 SNHLY, CDR2 FYNNEI. The V gene lost 8 bases and the J gene lost 8 bases, with 22 bases spanning the gap. The CDR3 protein is CASGIRSSVRDEQFF. The CDR3 DNA reads TGTGCCAGCGGGATTAGGTCTAGCGTGAGGGATGAGCAGTTCTTC.

This clone was found a few times. The gene calls are TRBV12-5 and TRBJ1-1; D is ambiguous. This CDR3 spans 13 amino acids. The germline V gene has CDR1 LGHNT and CDR2 FRNRAP. V lost 3 bases to trimming and J lost 5 bases, with 10 bases between them. The CDR3 bases are TGTGCTAGTGGTTTAAGCATTAATACTGAAGCTTTCTTT. Translated: CASGLSINTEAFF. Full variable domain (missing parts from reference TRBV12-5 and TRBJ1-1): DARVTQTPRHKVTEMGQEVTMRCQPILGHNTVFWYRQTMMQGLELLAYFRNRAPLDDSGMPKDRFSAEMPDATLATLKIQPSEPRDSAVYFCASGLSINTEAFFGQGTRLTVV.

The CDR3 spells CASLPGTTDEAFF. In DNA form, the CDR3 reads TGTGCCAGCCTTCCCGGGACAACGGATGAAGCTTTCTTT. This sequence joins TRBV28 and TRBJ1-1; TRBD1 might be the D (6 bases). Trimming cost V 8 bases and J 7 bases, with 17 bases left between them. Germline V gene lookup returns CDR1 MDHEN and CDR2 SYDVKM. This CDR3 spans 13 amino acids.

The gene calls are TRBV20-1 and TRBJ2-7; unclear D gene. V lost 6 bases, J lost 2 bases, and 8 bases lay in between. Germline loops: CDR1 DFQATT, CDR2 SNEGSKA (reference sequence). This CDR3 comprises 11 residues. The DNA for the CDR3 is TGCAGTGCCGGCCCTCCCTACGAGCAGTACTTC. This gives the protein CSAGPPYEQYF.

V and J are TRBV29-1 and TRBJ1-1, with 8 positions matching TRBD1. There are 14 residues in the CDR3. Germline-derived CDR1 and CDR2 are SQVTM and ANQGSEA. Unmatched junction bases numbered 12, after V lost 6 bases and J lost 6 bases. CDR3 in DNA: TGCAGCGTCCCCGACAGGGGCGATTTCGCTGAAGCTTTCTTT. It encodes CSVPDRGDFAEAFF.

The CDR3 region has the DNA TGTGCCAGCAGCCCGGGAGGGGGACCCGGGGAGCTGTTTTTT. This encodes CASSPGGGPGELFF. V and J are TRBV9 and TRBJ2-2, with 8 bases that match TRBD2. The junction had 5 bases not matched to a gene; V was cut back by 4 bases and J by 6 bases. The CDR3 extends over 14 amino acids. Germline V gene sequence: CDR1 SGDLS, CDR2 YYNGEE.

This clone was counted a few times. The chain has TRBV5-6 and TRBJ2-5; D might be TRBD2 (5 bases). In germline, CDR1 is SGHDT, CDR2 YYEEEE. The CDR3 runs 17 residues. V shed 4 bases and J shed 4 bases, with 23 bases lying between them. Here the CDR3 DNA reads TGTGCCAGCAGCCCGGGGTGGAGGCAGATCGAGGGAGAGACCCAGTACTTC. This translates into CASSPGWRQIEGETQYF.

This clone was counted between two and nine times. The chain links TRBV27 to TRBJ1-6, with 8 nucleotides matching TRBD1. The V gene end was trimmed by 6 bases and the J gene end by 8 bases; junction bases not matched to a gene: 9. Germline CDR1 reads MNHEY; CDR2 reads SMNVEV (reference sequence). This CDR3 is built from 15 residues. CDR3 coding DNA: TGTGCCAGCAGCCCCCGAGACAGGGGATATTCACCCCTCCACTTT. Its translation: CASSPRDRGYSPLHF.

This chain links TRBV6-5 with TRBJ2-7; TRBD1 agrees at 10 bases. Germline CDR1 is MNHEY and CDR2 is SVGAGI. The CDR3 loop spans 14 amino acids. V lost 6 bases, J lost 4 bases, and 6 bases stayed unmatched. The CDR3 region has the DNA TGTGCCAGCAGGAGGGGGGGACAGGGGTACGAGCAGTACTTC. Translating gives CASRRGGQGYEQYF.

V usage is TRBV7-6 and J usage is TRBJ2-5; D remains unclear. Germline V gene data show CDR1 as SGHVS and CDR2 as FNYEAQ. Deletions cut 1 base from V and 4 bases from J, with 4 bases between. The CDR3 has 12 amino acids. CDR3 amino acids: CASSLGSETQYF. Here the CDR3 DNA reads TGTGCCAGCAGCTTAGGTTCAGAGACCCAGTACTTC.

This chain links TRBV4-3 with TRBJ2-7, with D maybe TRBD2 (6 bases). Trimming removed 4 bases at V and 7 bases at J, with 26 bases between. Per the germline V gene, CDR1 is LGHNA and CDR2 is YSLEER. The CDR3 is 17 amino acids. The CDR3 reads CASSPREPGLVTGEQYF. CDR3 nucleotides: TGCGCCAGCAGCCCCCGAGAACCGGGACTGGTTACGGGAGAGCAGTACTTC.

About this clone: A junction end diverges from the germline sequence, so it may reflect a read error. The V gene is TRBV7-7, the J gene TRBJ2-7, with TRBD2 as a possible D gene (5 bases). The CDR3 runs to 12 residues. CDR1 and CDR2 (germline): SSHAT, FNYEAQ (reference sequence). CDR3 residues: CASSPHAGEQYF. The DNA for the CDR3 is TGTGCTAGCAGCCCCCACGCGGGCGAGCAGTACTTC.

CDR3 residues: CASSSDFTRNTDTQYF. The CDR3 DNA reads as TGTGCCAGCAGTTCCGACTTTACGAGGAACACAGATACGCAGTATTTT. The V and J genes are TRBV28 and TRBJ2-3; D not certain. The CDR3 runs 16 residues. The V end was cut by 4 bases, the J end by 2 bases, with 16 bases between. Germline V gene lookup returns CDR1 MDHEN and CDR2 SYDVKM. Drawing the rest from reference TRBV28 and TRBJ2-3, the complete variable domain is DVKVTQSSRYLVKRTGEKVFLECVQDMDHENMFWYRQDPGLGLRLIYFSYDVKMKEKGDIPEGYSVSREKKERFSLILESASTNQTSMYLCASSSDFTRNTDTQYFGPGTRLTVL.

The gene calls are TRBV5-1 and TRBJ1-3; 8 bases align to TRBD1. Unmatched junction bases numbered 1, after V lost 5 bases and J lost 3 bases. The germline V gene has CDR1 SGHRS and CDR2 YFSETQ. The CDR3 has 13 amino acids. The CDR3 DNA is TGCGCCAGCAGGGGACAGGATGGAAACACCATATATTTT. Translated, it gives CASRGQDGNTIYF.

The J gene is TRBJ1-6, the V gene TRBV5-1, with a possible D match to TRBD1 (6 bases). Germline V gene data show CDR1 as SGHRS and CDR2 as YFSETQ. CDR3 size: 15 residues. V lost 4 bases, J lost 7 bases, and 15 bases lay in between. The CDR3 here is CASSGQGQKNSPLHF. Written as DNA, the CDR3 is TGCGCCAGCAGCGGACAAGGACAGAAAAATTCACCCCTCCACTTT. Supplemented by reference TRBV5-1 and TRBJ1-6, the full variable domain reads KAGVTQTPRYLIKTRGQQVTLSCSPISGHRSVSWYQQTPGQGLQFLFEYFSETQRNKGNFPGRFSGRQFSNSRSEMNVSTLELGDSALYLCASSGQGQKNSPLHFGNGTRLTVT.

The chain joins TRBV7-9 to TRBJ2-7; 7 bases map to TRBD1. Losses at the gene ends were 2 bases for V and 2 bases for J; bases not matched to a gene: 3. This CDR3 contains 14 residues. The germline V gene encodes CDR1 SEHNR and CDR2 FQNEAQ (reference sequence). Written as DNA, the CDR3 is TGTGCCAGCAGCTTAAAAGGGACAGCCTACGAGCAGTACTTC. Its protein is CASSLKGTAYEQYF.

This chain connects TRBV6-1 to TRBJ2-3; 9 positions match TRBD1. The V gene's germline CDR1 is MNHNS and CDR2 SASEGT. J lost 1 base, V lost 4 bases, and 6 bases had no gene match. The CDR3 contains 16 residues. The CDR3 protein is CASSGTGTGRTDTQYF. The CDR3, as DNA: TGTGCCAGCAGTGGCACCGGGACAGGGCGCACAGATACGCAGTATTTT.

J is TRBJ2-1 and V is TRBV5-1; TRBD1 agrees at 8 bases. This CDR3 comprises 14 residues. Germline V gene sequence: CDR1 SGHRS, CDR2 YFSETQ. Unmatched junction bases numbered 5, after V lost 4 bases and J lost 5 bases. CDR3 region: CASSVGQENNEQFF. In DNA form, the CDR3 reads TGCGCCAGCAGCGTGGGACAGGAAAACAATGAGCAGTTCTTC.

The gene calls are TRBV27 and TRBJ1-2, with D perhaps matching TRBD1 (5 bases). Germline lookup yields CDR1 MNHEY and CDR2 SMNVEV (reference sequence). The CDR3 covers 13 residues. The ends were cut back, 6 bases at V and 1 base at J, with 9 bases in the middle. CDR3 nucleotide sequence: TGTGCCAGCAGGAAAGACAGTAACTATGGCTACACCTTC. Translated, it gives CASRKDSNYGYTF.

In the case of this clone: Other DNA variants within this sample encode the same CDR3. The CDR3 spells CASSLLSGNTIYF. The CDR3 nucleotides are TGTGCCAGCAGCTTGCTCTCTGGAAACACCATATATTTT. The chain uses TRBV7-9 and TRBJ1-3; D call uncertain. V was trimmed by 3 bases and J by 0 bases, leaving 3 bases between them. Germline-derived CDR1 and CDR2 are SEHNR and FQNEAQ (reference sequence). The CDR3 loop spans 13 amino acids.

V usage is TRBV9 and J usage is TRBJ2-5; 12 bases line up with TRBD2. The ends lost 4 bases at V and 5 bases at J; junction bases unmatched: 6. The CDR3 length is 15 residues. CDR1 and CDR2 from the germline V gene are SGDLS and YYNGEE. The CDR3 region has the DNA TGTGCCAGCAGCATACTAGCGGGAGGAGGGGAGACCCAGTACTTC. Encoded protein: CASSILAGGGETQYF.

This clone has a single count. The chain links TRBV19 to TRBJ2-5, with TRBD2 matching over 13 bases. Germline V gene sequence: CDR1 LNHDA, CDR2 SQIVND (reference sequence). The CDR3 is 18 residues long. V shed 3 bases, J shed 4 bases, and the junction held 11 bases outside the gene matches. CDR3 loop: CASSIPVRLAGGAETQYF. The CDR3 coding sequence is TGTGCCAGTAGTATTCCCGTCCGACTAGCGGGAGGAGCAGAGACCCAGTACTTC. The full variable domain, rest sourced from reference TRBV19 and TRBJ2-5, is DGGITQSPKYLFRKEGQNVTLSCEQNLNHDAMYWYRQDPGQGLRLIYYSQIVNDFQKGDIAEGYSVSREKKESFPLTVTSAQKNPTAFYLCASSIPVRLAGGAETQYFGPGTRLLVL.